This T cell receptor (beta chain) was observed in a study of identical twins. TCRdb recomputed calls from the 5' RACE reads with MiXCR, one row per CDR3 protein. The sample yields over 600,000 distinct CDR3 sequences, 21% seen once. CDR3 size: 14 residues. Germline V CDR1 and CDR2: SGHDN, FVKESK. The V and J ends lost 1 base and 4 bases respectively, with 9 bases between them. A further study also used this sample, focusing on T cells expressing NK-cell markers.

The sequenced sample consisted of PBMCs. The clonotype originates from a woman aged 18-35 years in good health. This chain connects TRBV14 to TRBJ2-3, with D possibly matching TRBD2 (6 bases). CDR3 sequence: CASSQGRGADTQYF. CDR3 DNA: TGTGCCAGCAGCCAAGGCCGCGGGGCAGATACGCAGTATTTT.